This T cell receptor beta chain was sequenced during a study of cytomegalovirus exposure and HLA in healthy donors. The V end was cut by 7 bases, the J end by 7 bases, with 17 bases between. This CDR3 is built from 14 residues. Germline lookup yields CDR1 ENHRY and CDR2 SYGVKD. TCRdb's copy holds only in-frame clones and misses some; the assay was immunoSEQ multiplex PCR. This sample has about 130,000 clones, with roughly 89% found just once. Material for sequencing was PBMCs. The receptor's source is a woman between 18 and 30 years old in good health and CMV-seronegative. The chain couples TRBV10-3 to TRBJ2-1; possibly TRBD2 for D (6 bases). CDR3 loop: CAITLEGLPNEQFF. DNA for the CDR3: TGTGCCATCACCTTAGAGGGACTCCCTAATGAGCAGTTCTTC.